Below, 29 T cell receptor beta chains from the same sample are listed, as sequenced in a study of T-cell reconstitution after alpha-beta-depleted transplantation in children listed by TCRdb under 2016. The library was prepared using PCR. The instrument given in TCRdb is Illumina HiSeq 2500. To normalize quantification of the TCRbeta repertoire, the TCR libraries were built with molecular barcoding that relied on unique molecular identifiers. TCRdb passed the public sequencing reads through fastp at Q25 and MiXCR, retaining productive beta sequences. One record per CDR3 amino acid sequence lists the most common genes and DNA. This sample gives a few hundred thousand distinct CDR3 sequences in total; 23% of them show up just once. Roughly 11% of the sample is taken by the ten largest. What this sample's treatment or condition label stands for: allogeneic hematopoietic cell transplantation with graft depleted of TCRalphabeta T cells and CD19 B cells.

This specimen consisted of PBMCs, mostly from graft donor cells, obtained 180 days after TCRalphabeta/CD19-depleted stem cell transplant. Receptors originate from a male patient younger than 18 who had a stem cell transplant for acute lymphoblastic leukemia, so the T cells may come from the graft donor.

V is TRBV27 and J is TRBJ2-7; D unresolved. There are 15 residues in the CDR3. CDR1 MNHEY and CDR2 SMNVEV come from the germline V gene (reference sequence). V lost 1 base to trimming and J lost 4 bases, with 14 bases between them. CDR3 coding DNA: TGTGCCAGCAGTTTATACTCTCTCGGGCAATACGAGCAGTACTTC. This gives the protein CASSLYSLGQYEQYF.

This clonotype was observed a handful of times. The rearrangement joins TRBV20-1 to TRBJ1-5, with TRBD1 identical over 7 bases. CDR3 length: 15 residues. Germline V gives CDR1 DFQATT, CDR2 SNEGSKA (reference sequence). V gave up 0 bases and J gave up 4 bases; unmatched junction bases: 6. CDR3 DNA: TGCAGTGCTAGAGATAGACGACAGGGTAATCAGCCCCAGCATTTT. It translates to CSARDRRQGNQPQHF.

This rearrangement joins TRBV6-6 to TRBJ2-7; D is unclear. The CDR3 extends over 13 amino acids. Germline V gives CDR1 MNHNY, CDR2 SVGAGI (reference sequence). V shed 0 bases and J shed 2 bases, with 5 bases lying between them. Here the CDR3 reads CASSYSLTYEQYF. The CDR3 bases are TGTGCCAGCAGTTACTCTCTGACCTACGAGCAGTACTTC.

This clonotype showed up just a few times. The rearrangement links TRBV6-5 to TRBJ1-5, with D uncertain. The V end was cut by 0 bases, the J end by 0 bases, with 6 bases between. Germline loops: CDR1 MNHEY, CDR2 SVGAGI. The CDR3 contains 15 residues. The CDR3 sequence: CASSYSRYSNQPQHF. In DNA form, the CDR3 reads TGTGCCAGCAGTTACTCGCGGTATAGCAATCAGCCCCAGCATTTT.

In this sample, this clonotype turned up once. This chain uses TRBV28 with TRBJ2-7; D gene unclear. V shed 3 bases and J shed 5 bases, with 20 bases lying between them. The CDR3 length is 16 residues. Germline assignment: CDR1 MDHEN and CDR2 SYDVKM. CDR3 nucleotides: TGTGCCAGCAGTTTTCCAGGTGGGGAAAGATACAACGAGCAGTACTTC. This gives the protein CASSFPGGERYNEQYF.

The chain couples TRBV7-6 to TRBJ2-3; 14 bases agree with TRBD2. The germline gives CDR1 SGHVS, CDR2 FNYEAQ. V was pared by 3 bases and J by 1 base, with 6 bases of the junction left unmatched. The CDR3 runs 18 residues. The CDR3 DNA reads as TGTGCCAGCAGCTTCCACCCGGGACTAGCGGGAGGCACAGATACGCAGTATTTT. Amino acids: CASSFHPGLAGGTDTQYF.

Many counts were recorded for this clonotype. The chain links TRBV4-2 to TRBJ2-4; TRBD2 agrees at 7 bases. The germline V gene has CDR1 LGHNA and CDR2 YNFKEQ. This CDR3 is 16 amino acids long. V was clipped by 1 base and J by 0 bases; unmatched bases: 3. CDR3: CASSQVRELAKNIQYF. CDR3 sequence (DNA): TGTGCCAGCAGCCAAGTGCGGGAGCTAGCCAAAAACATTCAGTACTTC.

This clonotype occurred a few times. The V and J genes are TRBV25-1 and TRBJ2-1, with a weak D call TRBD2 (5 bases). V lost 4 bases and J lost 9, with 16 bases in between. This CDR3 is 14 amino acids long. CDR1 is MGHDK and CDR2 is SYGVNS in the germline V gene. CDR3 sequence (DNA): TGTGCCAGCAGTGGTGACCGGGGTCACATTGAGCAGTTCTTC. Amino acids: CASSGDRGHIEQFF.

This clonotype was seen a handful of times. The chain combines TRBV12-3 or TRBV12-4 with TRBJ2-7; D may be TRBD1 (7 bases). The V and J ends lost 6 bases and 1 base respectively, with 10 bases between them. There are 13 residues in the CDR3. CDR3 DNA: TGTGCCAGCAGGGGGGGACAGTCCTACGAGCAGTACTTC. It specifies CASRGGQSYEQYF.

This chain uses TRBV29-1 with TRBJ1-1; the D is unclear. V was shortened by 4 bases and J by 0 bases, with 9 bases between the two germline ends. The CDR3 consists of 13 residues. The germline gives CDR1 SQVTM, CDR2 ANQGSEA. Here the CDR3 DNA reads TGCAGCGTTGCAGGCCGACTGAACACTGAAGCTTTCTTT. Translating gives CSVAGRLNTEAFF.

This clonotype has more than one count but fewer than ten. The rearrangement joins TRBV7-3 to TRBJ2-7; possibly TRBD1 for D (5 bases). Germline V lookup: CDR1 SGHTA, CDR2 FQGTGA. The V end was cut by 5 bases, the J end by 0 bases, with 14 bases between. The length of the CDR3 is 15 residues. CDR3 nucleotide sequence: TGTGCCAGCAGCCCCAGGGCCGGGCCCTCCTACGAGCAGTACTTC. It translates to CASSPRAGPSYEQYF.

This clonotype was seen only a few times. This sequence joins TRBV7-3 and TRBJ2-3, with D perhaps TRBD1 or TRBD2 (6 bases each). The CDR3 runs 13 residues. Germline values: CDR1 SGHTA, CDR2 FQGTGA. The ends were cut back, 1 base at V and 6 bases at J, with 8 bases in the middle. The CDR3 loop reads CASSLRRGDTQYF. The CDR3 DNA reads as TGTGCCAGCAGCTTAAGGAGGGGGGATACGCAGTATTTT.

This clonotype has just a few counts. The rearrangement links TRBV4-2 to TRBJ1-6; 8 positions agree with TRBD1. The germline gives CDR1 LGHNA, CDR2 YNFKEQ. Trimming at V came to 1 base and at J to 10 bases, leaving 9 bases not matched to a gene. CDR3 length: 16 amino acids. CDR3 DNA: TGTGCCAGCAGCCAAGGCCCGGACAGGGTGGACTCACCCCTCCACTTT. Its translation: CASSQGPDRVDSPLHF.

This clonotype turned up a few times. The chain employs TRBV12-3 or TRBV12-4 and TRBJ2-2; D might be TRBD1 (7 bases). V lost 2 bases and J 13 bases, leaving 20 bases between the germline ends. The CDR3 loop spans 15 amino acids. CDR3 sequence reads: CASSLRVTGTEGLFF. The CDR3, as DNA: TGTGCCAGCAGTTTAAGGGTGACAGGGACGGAGGGGCTGTTTTTT.

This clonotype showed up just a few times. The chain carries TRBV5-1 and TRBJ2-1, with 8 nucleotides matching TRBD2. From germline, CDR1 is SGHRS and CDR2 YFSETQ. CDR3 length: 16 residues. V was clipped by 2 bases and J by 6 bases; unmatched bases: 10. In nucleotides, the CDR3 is TGCGCCAGCAGCTTCCCGGGAGGGCCTCTCGTCAATGAGCAGTTCTTC. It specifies CASSFPGGPLVNEQFF. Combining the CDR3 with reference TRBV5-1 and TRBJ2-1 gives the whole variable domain KAGVTQTPRYLIKTRGQQVTLSCSPISGHRSVSWYQQTPGQGLQFLFEYFSETQRNKGNFPGRFSGRQFSNSRSEMNVSTLELGDSALYLCASSFPGGPLVNEQFFGPGTRLTVL.

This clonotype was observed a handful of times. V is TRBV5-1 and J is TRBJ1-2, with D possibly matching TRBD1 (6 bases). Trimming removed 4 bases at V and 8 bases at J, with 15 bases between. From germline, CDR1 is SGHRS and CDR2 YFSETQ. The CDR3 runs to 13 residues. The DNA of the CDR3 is TGCGCCAGCAGCCGAGGACAGTCGGGCGGCTACACCTTC. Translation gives CASSRGQSGGYTF.

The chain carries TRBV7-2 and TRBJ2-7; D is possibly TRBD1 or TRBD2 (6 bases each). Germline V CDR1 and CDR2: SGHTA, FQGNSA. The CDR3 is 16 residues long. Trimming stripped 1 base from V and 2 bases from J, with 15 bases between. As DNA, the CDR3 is TGTGCCAGCAGCTTAGGAGGGGGACGGGGGACCTACGAGCAGTACTTC. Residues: CASSLGGGRGTYEQYF.

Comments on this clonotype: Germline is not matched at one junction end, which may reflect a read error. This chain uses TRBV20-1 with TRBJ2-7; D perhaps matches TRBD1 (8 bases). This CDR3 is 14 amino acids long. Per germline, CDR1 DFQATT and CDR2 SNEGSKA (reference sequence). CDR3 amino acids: CSASYRGGSYEQSF. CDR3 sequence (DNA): TGCAGTGCTAGCTACAGGGGGGGGTCCTACGAGCAGTCCTTC.

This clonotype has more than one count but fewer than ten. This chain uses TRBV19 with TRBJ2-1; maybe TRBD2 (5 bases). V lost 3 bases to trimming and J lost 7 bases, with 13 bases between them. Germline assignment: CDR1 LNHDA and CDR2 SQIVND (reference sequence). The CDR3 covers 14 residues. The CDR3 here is CASSIWTGVNEQFF. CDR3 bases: TGTGCCAGTAGTATTTGGACTGGGGTTAATGAGCAGTTCTTC. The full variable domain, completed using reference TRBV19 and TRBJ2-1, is DGGITQSPKYLFRKEGQNVTLSCEQNLNHDAMYWYRQDPGQGLRLIYYSQIVNDFQKGDIAEGYSVSREKKESFPLTVTSAQKNPTAFYLCASSIWTGVNEQFFGPGTRLTVL.

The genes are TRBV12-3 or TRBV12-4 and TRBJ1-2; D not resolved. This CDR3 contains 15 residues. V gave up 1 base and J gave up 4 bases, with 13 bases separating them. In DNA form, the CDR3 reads TGTGCCAGCAGTTTAGATGGCAGCTCGATCTATGGCTACACCTTC. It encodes CASSLDGSSIYGYTF.

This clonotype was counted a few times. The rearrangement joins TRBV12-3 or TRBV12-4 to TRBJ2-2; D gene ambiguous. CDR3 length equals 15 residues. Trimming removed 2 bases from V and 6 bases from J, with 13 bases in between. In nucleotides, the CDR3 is TGTGCCAGCAGTTTATCCCCCTTTAGGGCCGGGGAGCTGTTTTTT. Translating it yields CASSLSPFRAGELFF.

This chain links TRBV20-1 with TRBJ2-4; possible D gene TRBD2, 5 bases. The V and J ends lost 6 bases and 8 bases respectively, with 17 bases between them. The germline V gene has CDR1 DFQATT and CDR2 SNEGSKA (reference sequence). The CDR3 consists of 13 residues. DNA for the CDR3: TGCAGTGCAGGGATGGGAGTCCCTGACATTCAGTACTTC. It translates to CSAGMGVPDIQYF.

Here the CDR3 reads CASRGGQQETQYF. For the CDR3, the DNA is TGTGCCAGCAGGGGGGGACAGCAAGAGACCCAGTACTTC. The chain couples TRBV9 to TRBJ2-5; maybe TRBD1 (7 bases). The V end was cut by 5 bases, the J end by 2 bases, with 10 bases between. In germline, CDR1 is SGDLS, CDR2 YYNGEE. The CDR3 length is 13 residues.

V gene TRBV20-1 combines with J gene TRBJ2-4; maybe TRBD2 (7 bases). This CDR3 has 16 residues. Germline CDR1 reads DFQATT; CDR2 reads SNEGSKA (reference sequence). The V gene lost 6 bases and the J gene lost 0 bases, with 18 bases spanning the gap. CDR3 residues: CSATRGGSLAKNIQYF. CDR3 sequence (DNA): TGCAGTGCCACCAGGGGAGGGTCACTAGCCAAAAACATTCAGTACTTC.

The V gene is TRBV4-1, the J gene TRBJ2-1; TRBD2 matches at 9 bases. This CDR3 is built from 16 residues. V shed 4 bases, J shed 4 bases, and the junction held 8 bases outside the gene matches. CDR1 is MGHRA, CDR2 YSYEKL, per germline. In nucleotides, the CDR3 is TGCGCCAGCAGCCGTCGGACTAGCGAGATTTACAATGAGCAGTTCTTC. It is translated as CASSRRTSEIYNEQFF.

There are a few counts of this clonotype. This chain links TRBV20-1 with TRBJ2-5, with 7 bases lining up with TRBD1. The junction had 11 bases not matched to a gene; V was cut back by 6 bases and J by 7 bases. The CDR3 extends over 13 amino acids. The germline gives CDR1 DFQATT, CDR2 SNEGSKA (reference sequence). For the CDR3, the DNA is TGCAGTGCCGCGGACAGGCCTCCGGGGACCCAGTACTTC. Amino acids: CSAADRPPGTQYF.

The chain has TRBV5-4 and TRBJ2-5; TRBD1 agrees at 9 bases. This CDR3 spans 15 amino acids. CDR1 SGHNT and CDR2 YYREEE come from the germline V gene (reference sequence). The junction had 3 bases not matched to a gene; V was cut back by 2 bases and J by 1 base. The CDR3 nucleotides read TGTGCCAGCAGCTTCTGGACAGGGGTCCAAGAGACCCAGTACTTC. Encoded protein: CASSFWTGVQETQYF.

The CDR3 loop reads CASSLATGIYGYTF. In nucleotides, the CDR3 is TGTGCCAGCAGCTTAGCGACAGGAATCTATGGCTACACCTTC. The rearrangement links TRBV7-9 to TRBJ1-2; a possible D gene is TRBD1 (6 bases). From germline, CDR1 is SEHNR and CDR2 FQNEAQ (reference sequence). The CDR3 is made up of 14 amino acids. The V gene lost 0 bases and the J gene lost 4 bases, with 9 bases spanning the gap.

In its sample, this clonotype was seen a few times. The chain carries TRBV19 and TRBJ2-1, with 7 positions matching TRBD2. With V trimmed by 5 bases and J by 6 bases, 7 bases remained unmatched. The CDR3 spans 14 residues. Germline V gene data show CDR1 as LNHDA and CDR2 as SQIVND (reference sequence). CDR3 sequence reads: CASSQRTRPNEQFF. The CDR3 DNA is TGTGCCAGTAGTCAAAGGACTAGGCCCAATGAGCAGTTCTTC.